This T cell receptor (beta chain) emerged from a study of cytomegalovirus exposure and HLA in healthy donors. General study results and limits: Diagnosis of cytomegalovirus status made by the classifier reportedly showed high specificity and sensitivity. The study recorded some 160 TCR beta chains that were cytomegalovirus-associated. No immune exposure information besides CMV serostatus was available. In an earlier analysis, productive rearrangement rates for most beta V segments clustered near 87% or 30%.

The CDR3 spans 17 residues. V lost 4 bases and J lost 0; bases outside the gene matches: 9. Germline V lookup: CDR1 LNHDA, CDR2 SQIVND (reference sequence). As concerns this clone: Antigen: not known.

A multiplex PCR was run with 60 Vbeta primers and 13 Jbeta primers. Sequencing used immunoSEQ multiplex PCR; TCRdb keeps in-frame clones, though not all of them. The sample lists some 110,000 clones, 82% seen once, with about 1.6% in the top ten. This chain connects TRBV19 to TRBJ2-3, with TRBD2 identical over 8 bases. This receptor was taken from a man aged 45-60 years in good health and CMV-seronegative. The sequencing sample was made of PBMCs. The CDR3 spells CASSTSLAGRSTDTQYF. CDR3 bases: TGTGCCAGTAGTACCAGCCTAGCGGGCCGAAGCACAGATACGCAGTATTTT.